In this sample, the clone carrying this TCR beta chain turned up many times. This CDR3 contains 14 residues. Trimming cost V 1 base and J 5 bases, with 11 bases left between them. CDR1 and CDR2 from the germline V gene are MNHNS and SASEGT. TCRdb redid the clone calls on the PCR reads using MiXCR. Of tens of thousands of clones in the sample, more than 9.5% are singletons; the top ten hold roughly 10%. This record comes from a study of metastatic and nonmetastatic thyroid tumors. Every patient underwent thyroid surgery untreated. The V gene is TRBV6-1, the J gene TRBJ2-5; D may be TRBD2 (5 bases). The sample comprised blood. This clonotype originated in a female donor with papillary thyroid cancer or a benign thyroid nodule (not recorded which). Some clones in this sample may be carry-over from other donors' samples. DNA for the CDR3: TGTGCCAGCAGTGAAGACAGAGGACTGGAGACCCAGTACTTC. This gives the protein CASSEDRGLETQYF.